The 8 T cell receptor beta chains listed next were all sequenced from one sample in a study of regulatory T cells in long-lasting Graves disease (TCRdb year 2021). The label giving this sample's time point can be read as: newly diagnosed GD, antithyroid drugs for less than 3 months. For both TCR sequencing and RNA sequencing, RNA was extracted from PBMCs in TRIzol. Preparation of the library involved multiplex PCR. TCRdb records Illumina HiSeq 4000 as the sequencer. iRepertoire HTBI primers and Arm-PCR amplification of CDR3 regions were used to construct TCR beta libraries. TCRdb cleaned the public reads at Q25 with fastp, built clones with MiXCR and kept in-frame beta chains. A single entry per CDR3 protein holds the most common genes and DNA from its merged rows. The sample table contains about 400,000 distinct CDR3 sequences; only one count was recorded for 15% to 20% of them. 20% of the sample is taken by the ten largest.

The data were also submitted as part of a second study, on T cells in Graves' hyperthyroidism and ophthalmopathy.

Source: peripheral blood mononuclear cells (PBMCs), taken at new diagnosis, from a patient treated with antithyroid drugs. The receptors were gathered from a woman younger than 30 with Graves disease. Donor details come from another sample of the same person, matched by shared clones.

This chain connects TRBV20-1 to TRBJ2-1; no reliable D call. The CDR3 extends over 10 amino acids. V was shortened by 7 bases and J by 4 bases, with 5 bases between the two germline ends. The germline CDR1 and CDR2 sequences are DFQATT and SNEGSKA (reference sequence). The CDR3 DNA reads as TGCAGTGTTAATTACAATGAGCAGTTCTTC. Encoded protein: CSVNYNEQFF.

The rearrangement uses TRBV12-3 or TRBV12-4 and TRBJ1-3; D not resolved. CDR3 length: 15 amino acids. The V gene lost 6 bases and the J gene lost 3 bases, with 15 bases spanning the gap. CDR3 sequence: CASRKSAGIGNTIYF. CDR3 nucleotide sequence: TGTGCCAGCAGGAAATCTGCGGGGATTGGAAACACCATATATTTT.

This clonotype appeared many times. V usage is TRBV20-1 and J usage is TRBJ1-5, with D tentatively TRBD1 (6 bases). V shed 0 bases and J shed 7 bases, with 13 bases lying between them. Germline V CDR1 and CDR2: DFQATT, SNEGSKA (reference sequence). The CDR3 runs to 14 residues. CDR3 in amino acids: CSARDPGAGQPQHF. CDR3 nucleotides: TGCAGTGCTAGAGATCCGGGGGCGGGACAGCCCCAGCATTTT.

This clonotype was observed at least ten times. This may be a read error, as it is one base from a much larger clone. V usage is TRBV7-2 and J usage is TRBJ2-7, with unresolved D. Trimming removed 2 bases from V and 2 bases from J, with 7 bases in between. This CDR3 has 13 residues. CDR1 is SGHTA and CDR2 is FQGNSA in the germline V gene. CDR3 bases: TGTGCCAGCAGCTTAAGCAGAACCTACGAGCAGTACTTC. As protein: CASSLSRTYEQYF.

This clonotype was counted many times. The V call is TRBV7-8, the J call TRBJ2-3; unclear D gene. The CDR3 has 13 amino acids. In germline, CDR1 is SGHVS, CDR2 FQNEAQ. Trimming stripped 1 base from V and 6 bases from J, with 8 bases between. For the CDR3, the DNA is TGTGCCAGCAGCTTAGGAAATCGGGATACGCAGTATTTT. Translating gives CASSLGNRDTQYF.

This clonotype was detected many times. The J gene is TRBJ1-1, the V gene TRBV7-9; weak D call: TRBD1 (5 bases). This CDR3 spans 13 amino acids. Germline CDR1 SEHNR, CDR2 FQNEAQ (reference sequence). Trimming removed 5 bases from V and 3 bases from J, with 10 bases in between. In nucleotides, the CDR3 is TGTGCCAGCAGCCCCCGACAGTACACTGAAGCTTTCTTT. This encodes CASSPRQYTEAFF.

This clonotype was found many times. The J gene is TRBJ2-5, the V gene TRBV12-3 or TRBV12-4; D remains ambiguous. The CDR3 totals 13 residues. The ends were cut back, 2 bases at V and 6 bases at J, with 10 bases in the middle. The CDR3 region has the DNA TGTGCCAGCAGTTTAAGCCTAGGACAGACCCAGTACTTC. Its protein is CASSLSLGQTQYF.

This clonotype was seen many times. The V and J genes are TRBV6-4 and TRBJ2-1; 10 nucleotides match TRBD2. Germline-derived CDR1 and CDR2 are MRHNA and SNTAGT. The CDR3 consists of 16 residues. The junction had 4 bases not matched to a gene; V was cut back by 4 bases and J by 1 base. For the CDR3, the DNA is TGTGCCAGCAGTGGGGCTAGCGGGAGTTCCTACAATGAGCAGTTCTTC. Translation: CASSGASGSSYNEQFF.